This T cell receptor (beta chain) was observed in a study of beta chain features in type 1 diabetes. Expressed TCRB transcripts were sequenced because the entire RNA isolate underwent reverse transcription. Assay: immunoSEQ multiplex PCR; the TCRdb copy retains only in-frame clones and omits some. The sample holds under 900,000 clones; 15% to 20% are singletons and the top ten take 0.023%. Between the trimmed V and J ends, which lost 1 base and 5 bases, there was a span of 11 bases. The CDR3 sequence is 14 residues long. Germline CDR1 reads KGHSH; CDR2 reads LQKENI. This clone showed up just a few times.

Sequencing used naive CD4+ T cells from blood. This sequence originates from a woman between 18 and 30 years old in good health. The gene calls are TRBV18 and TRBJ2-5, with D perhaps assigned TRBD1 or TRBD2 (6 bases each). The CDR3 is CASSPLRGPETQYF. For the CDR3, the DNA is TGTGCCAGCTCACCACTTCGGGGGCCGGAGACCCAGTACTTC.